This record looks at one T cell receptor beta chain sequence and its context. Its antigen is unknown. Within one base of it there is no much larger clone, and no base qualities were kept. TCRbeta CDR3 regions were amplified from genomic DNA by means of the immunoSEQ Assay, a bias-controlled multiplex PCR. Under the source paper's analysis protocol: The number of nucleated cells in each sample was estimated from the amplification of reference gene primers within the assay. To quantify the absolute abundance of each unique TCRbeta CDR3 rearrangement, sequence reads were collapsed and filtered. For each sample, productive Simpson clonality was calculated as the square root of Simpson's diversity index across productive rearrangements. This is the immuneACCESS table as TCRdb keeps it, with only in-frame sequences that have V and J called. A part of the clones is gone; compared with another copy, unresolved V genes explain less than half, and the rest is unexplained. From that table come the V and J calls and clone size; the DNA was used to work out D and trimming. For this sample there are some 120,000 clones; roughly 84% appear just once. Around 13% of the sample is held by the ten biggest clonotypes.

This specimen comes from a study of blood T cell repertoires in COVID-19 (dated by TCRdb to 2020 to 2021). In the study overall: Samples covering the acute and convalescent phases of COVID-19 were provided by collaborators in the United States, Italy and Spain. The prospective study material was composed of cDNA or gDNA derived from T cells, B-cell-depleted T cells, or PBMCs. Subjects who had been exposed to COVID-19, were actively infected with it, or had recovered from it provided the deeply sampled blood TCRbeta repertoires that made up the dataset. A freely available public database, intended as a resource for researchers studying the immune response to SARS-CoV-2, is where the repertoires were released. Samples came from the ongoing ImmuneRACE study (first 160 participants) plus 1,254 subjects from 6 global collaborators. Nearly every sample came with metadata listing a de-identified subject ID, COVID-19 status, age in years and sex. Where HLA class I and class II types were available, the types were taken from metadata supplied by the sample provider, not from assay-based typing. The paper's findings and limits, for the study overall: How much clinical and demographic metadata was included differed by source and by participant, and the metadata was provided uncurated.

In the germline V gene, CDR1 corresponds to KGHSH and CDR2 to LQKENI. The CDR3, cysteine through phenylalanine, is 14 amino acids long. The CDR3 DNA has 42 bases and is translated from base 1. At the junction V is shortened by 2 bases and J by 2 bases, with 10 bases in between. Samples from volunteer blood donors who had recovered from COVID-19 were contributed by a second Seattle source. The collaborating institutions used their own protocols to collect whole blood in K2EDTA tubes. For TCRbeta analysis, collaborators shipped samples as frozen whole blood, isolated PBMCs, or DNA extracted from either of those sample types.

This TCR derives from a young woman who had recovered from COVID-19. In this chain, TRBV18 is recombined with TRBJ2-7, with no confident D gene call. The sequenced sample consisted of peripheral blood. The DNA reads TGTGCCAGCTCACCAAGAACAGCACCCTACGAGCAGTACTTC. This sequence encodes CASSPRTAPYEQYF.